Listed here is a single T cell receptor (beta chain). This entry comes from a study of control samples from healthy donors and cancer patients. CDR1 and CDR2 from the germline V gene are SGHTA and FQGNSA. The J segment lost 8 bases and the V segment lost 0 bases, leaving 7 bases of the junction unmatched. The CDR3 is 16 amino acids. Profiling relied on immunoSEQ multiplex PCR, and the TCRdb table lists in-frame clones only, not all of them. The sample includes 170,000 or so clones, approximately 95% seen only once; the top ten take over 1.1%. The chain employs TRBV7-2 and TRBJ1-2, with 12 bases fitting TRBD1. This receptor was obtained from a man between 18 and 35 years old in good health. Sequences were obtained from blood. The CDR3 is CASSLAVGQGAEGYTF. In DNA, the CDR3 is TGTGCCAGCAGCTTAGCGGTGGGACAGGGGGCGGAGGGCTACACCTTC.